This TCR beta chain was retrieved from a study of neurological immune-mediated disorders. As for the study in general: The 35 or so patients with multiple sclerosis comprised about 31 relapsing-remitting cases and 3 secondary progressive cases.

Study outcomes and limitations: When grouped phylogenetically, the repertoires of 18 of the 34 multiple sclerosis patients fell together in one related-CDR3 cluster, which is a possible signature. There was no association between the multiple sclerosis repertoire cluster and any clinical or MRI feature.

Many counts were recorded for this clonotype. The antigen is undetermined. The time point here: longitudinal time-point 3. Template-switch 5'RACE cDNA synthesis added a 10-nucleotide unique molecular identifier. A single record per CDR3 protein comes from TCRdb applying MiXCR to the 5' RACE reads. This sample has approximately 80,000 distinct CDR3 sequences, with 4.3% found just once. The CDR3 sequence is 17 residues long. V was clipped by 1 base and J by 2 bases; unmatched bases: 9. The V gene's germline CDR1 is LGHDT and CDR2 YNNKEL (reference sequence). This clonotype originated in a woman aged 60-75 years with multiple sclerosis. The chain joins TRBV3-1 to TRBJ2-3, with TRBD1 matching 7 bases. Sequencing was done on a sample of PBMCs. CDR3 residues: CASSQGQGFGSTDTQYF. CDR3 nucleotides: TGTGCCAGCAGCCAAGGACAGGGCTTCGGATCCACAGATACGCAGTATTTT.